A single sample gave rise to the 9 T cell receptor beta chains below, sequenced in a study of T cells in Graves' hyperthyroidism and ophthalmopathy. Template material for amplifying TCR beta CDR3 regions consisted of RNA transcripts. RT-PCR in the first round (using the HTBI primer set) targeted the TCR CDR3. Via MiXCR, TCRdb re-called the multiplex PCR reads, giving one row per CDR3 protein. The sample carries about 840,000 distinct CDR3 sequences, over 35% recorded once. The sample was blood. These receptors all stem from a man younger than 30 with Graves' hyperthyroidism.

The chain has TRBV7-9 and TRBJ2-7, with 9 bases fitting TRBD2. The CDR3 totals 16 residues. J was trimmed by 4 bases and V by 1 base; bases with no gene match: 8. Germline V gene data show CDR1 as SEHNR and CDR2 as FQNEAQ (reference sequence). DNA for the CDR3: TGTGCCAGCAGCTTAGGGGTAGCGGGGGCCCTATACGAGCAGTACTTC. Protein: CASSLGVAGALYEQYF. Full variable domain (outside the CDR3, taken from reference TRBV7-9 and TRBJ2-7): DTGVSQNPRHKITKRGQNVTFRCDPISEHNRLYWYRQTLGQGPEFLTYFQNEAQLEKSRLLSDRFSAERPKGSFSTLEIQRTEQGDSAMYLCASSLGVAGALYEQYFGPGTRLTVT.

The J gene is TRBJ2-7, the V gene TRBV10-3, with D perhaps being TRBD1 or TRBD2 (5 bases each). Germline loops: CDR1 ENHRY, CDR2 SYGVKD. V was cut by 6 bases and J by 7 bases, with 13 bases left in between. This CDR3 spans 12 amino acids. The CDR3 DNA follows: TGTGCCATCAGCAAACACGGGACGGAGCAGTACTTC. Translated, it gives CAISKHGTEQYF.

In this sample, this clonotype turned up a few times. The CDR3 DNA follows: TGCAGTGCTAGAGATAGTCTAGCGGGAGTGGAGACCCAGTACTTC. Translating it yields CSARDSLAGVETQYF. The gene calls are TRBV20-1 and TRBJ2-5; 10 bases are a match to TRBD2. Unmatched junction bases numbered 6, after V lost 0 bases and J lost 5 bases. This CDR3 comprises 15 residues. CDR1 and CDR2 from the germline V gene are DFQATT and SNEGSKA (reference sequence).

A note on this clonotype: A much larger clone is a single base away; this may be a read error. The rearrangement uses TRBV29-1 and TRBJ2-7, with TRBD1 identical over 9 bases. Germline CDR1 SQVTM, CDR2 ANQGSEA. The CDR3 totals 13 residues. With V trimmed by 4 bases and J by 6 bases, 7 bases remained unmatched. CDR3 bases: TGCAGCGTTGGAGCTGGGACAGGGTCCGAGCAGTACTTC. Protein: CSVGAGTGSEQYF.

This clonotype occurred once. This sequence may be a read error, since a much larger clone differs from it by one base. J is TRBJ1-1 and V is TRBV7-9; TRBD1 might be the D (5 bases). The CDR3 loop spans 11 amino acids. Germline CDR1 SEHNR, CDR2 FQNEAQ (reference sequence). CDR3 in DNA: TGTGTCGGCGGGGCGAACACTGAAGCTTTCTTT. Protein: CVGGANTEAFF.

This clonotype was found many times. The J gene is TRBJ1-6, the V gene TRBV7-9; a weak D match, TRBD1 (5 bases). The CDR3 loop spans 14 amino acids. In germline, CDR1 is SEHNR, CDR2 FQNEAQ (reference sequence). V shed 1 base and J shed 8 bases, with 9 bases lying between them. CDR3 protein: CASSLGMGDSPLHF. The CDR3 DNA reads TGTGCCAGCAGCTTAGGTATGGGGGATTCACCCCTCCACTTT. The full variable domain, completed using reference TRBV7-9 and TRBJ1-6, is DTGVSQNPRHKITKRGQNVTFRCDPISEHNRLYWYRQTLGQGPEFLTYFQNEAQLEKSRLLSDRFSAERPKGSFSTLEIQRTEQGDSAMYLCASSLGMGDSPLHFGNGTRLTVT.

The CDR3 loop reads CSARASWQGAYEQYF. CDR3 nucleotide sequence: TGCAGTGCTAGAGCTAGTTGGCAGGGGGCCTACGAGCAGTACTTC. The chain couples TRBV20-1 to TRBJ2-7; TRBD1 matches at 7 bases. Germline V gene sequence: CDR1 DFQATT, CDR2 SNEGSKA (reference sequence). The CDR3 consists of 15 residues. The trim removed 1 base at V and 2 bases at J, leaving 8 bases unmatched.

Points on this clonotype: The junction shows a germline mismatch at one end, possibly a read error. The chain employs TRBV29-1 and TRBJ1-1; D gene unclear. The length of the CDR3 is 11 residues. Per the germline V gene, CDR1 is SQVTM and CDR2 is ANQGSEA. CDR3: CAWSWANEAFF. The CDR3 nucleotides are TGTGCCTGGAGTTGGGCGAATGAAGCTTTCTTT. The full variable domain, completed using reference TRBV29-1 and TRBJ1-1, is SAVISQKPSRDICQRGTSLTIQCQVDSQVTMMFWYRQQPGQSLTLIATANQGSEATYESGFVIDKFPISRPNLTFSTLTVSNMSPEDSSIYLCAWSWANEAFFGQGTRLTVV.

V gene TRBV12-3 or TRBV12-4 combines with J gene TRBJ1-1; no clear D. The V and J ends lost 5 bases and 4 bases respectively, with 14 bases between them. The CDR3 totals 14 residues. In DNA form, the CDR3 reads TGTGCCAGCAGTCACCTCGGCAGTTCCACTGAAGCTTTCTTT. It is translated as CASSHLGSSTEAFF.